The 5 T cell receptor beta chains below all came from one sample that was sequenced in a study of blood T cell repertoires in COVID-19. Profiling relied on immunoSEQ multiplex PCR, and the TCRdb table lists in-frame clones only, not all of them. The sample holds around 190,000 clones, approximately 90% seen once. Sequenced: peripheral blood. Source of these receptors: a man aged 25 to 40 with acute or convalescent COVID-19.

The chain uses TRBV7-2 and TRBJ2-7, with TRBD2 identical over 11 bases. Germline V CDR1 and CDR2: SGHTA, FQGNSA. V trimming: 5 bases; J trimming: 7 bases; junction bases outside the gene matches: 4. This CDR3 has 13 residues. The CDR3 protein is CASSARTSGEQYF. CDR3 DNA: TGTGCCAGCAGCGCAAGGACTAGCGGGGAGCAGTACTTC.

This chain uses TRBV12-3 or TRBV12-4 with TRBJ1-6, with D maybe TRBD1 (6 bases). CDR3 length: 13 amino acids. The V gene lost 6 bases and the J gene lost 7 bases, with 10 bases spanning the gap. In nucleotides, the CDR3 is TGTGCCAGCAGAAGGCAGGGGAATTCACCCCTCCACTTT. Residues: CASRRQGNSPLHF.

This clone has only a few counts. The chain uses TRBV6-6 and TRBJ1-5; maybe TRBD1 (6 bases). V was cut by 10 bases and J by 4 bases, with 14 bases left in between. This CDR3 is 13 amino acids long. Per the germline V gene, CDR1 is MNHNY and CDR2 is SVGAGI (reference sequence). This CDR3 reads CAITTGLNQPQHF. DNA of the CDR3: TGTGCCATTACGACAGGATTAAATCAGCCCCAGCATTTT.

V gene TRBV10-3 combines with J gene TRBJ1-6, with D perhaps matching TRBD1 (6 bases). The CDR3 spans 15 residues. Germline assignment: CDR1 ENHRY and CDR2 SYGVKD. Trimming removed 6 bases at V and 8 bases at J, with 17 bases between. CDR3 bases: TGTGCCATCAGGCCCGCTACAGGGTTTGATTCACCCCTCCACTTT. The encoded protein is CAIRPATGFDSPLHF.

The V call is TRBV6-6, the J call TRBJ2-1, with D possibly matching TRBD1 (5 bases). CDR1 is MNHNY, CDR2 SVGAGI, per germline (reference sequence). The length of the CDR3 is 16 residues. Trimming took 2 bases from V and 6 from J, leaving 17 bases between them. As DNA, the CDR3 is TGTGCCAGCAGTTACAATAGGGGTGCAGGCCTCAATGAGCAGTTCTTC. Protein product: CASSYNRGAGLNEQFF.